The 8 T cell receptor beta chains presented below share a single source sample, sequenced in a study of T cells expressing NK-cell markers. TCRdb re-analyzed the 5' RACE reads; it lists each CDR3 protein once, without DNA. Its table records under 600,000 distinct CDR3 sequences. Material: blood T cells: a sorted CD56 or NKG2C T cell subset, CD4+ or CD8+ T cells, or bulk PBMC T cells (not recorded which). These receptors came from a woman between 50 and 59 years old in good health.

The V gene is TRBV29-1, the J gene TRBJ2-3; the TCRdb call, TRBD1, lacks DNA for checking. The germline gives CDR1 SQVTM, CDR2 ANQGSEA. CDR3 size: 14 residues. The CDR3 here is CSAGQGSGKDTQYF.

The chain recombines TRBV6-1 with TRBJ1-1; TCRdb names TRBD1, which stays unverified in the absence of DNA. The CDR3 is made up of 11 amino acids. Per the germline V gene, CDR1 is MNHNS and CDR2 is SASEGT. The CDR3 sequence is CASRRDGEAFF.

The CDR3 reads CASRRTGGISGYTF. The chain joins TRBV27 to TRBJ1-2; absent DNA, TCRdb's TRBD1 call cannot be checked. CDR1 and CDR2 (germline): MNHEY, SMNVEV (reference sequence). The CDR3 has 14 amino acids.

The genes are TRBV6-6 and TRBJ1-1; TCRdb selects TRBD1, and the lack of DNA leaves this call unchecked. Germline V gene lookup returns CDR1 MNHNY and CDR2 SVGAGI (reference sequence). CDR3 length: 12 residues. CDR3 region: CASKLQKGEAFF.

The genes are TRBV5-1 and TRBJ2-5. Germline-derived CDR1 and CDR2 are SGHRS and YFSETQ. There are 15 residues in the CDR3. CDR3 sequence: CASSSAEGSQETQYF.

The J gene is TRBJ1-2, the V gene TRBV5-5; TCRdb picks TRBD1, but there is no DNA to check that call. This CDR3 spans 14 amino acids. Germline CDR1 is SGHKS and CDR2 is YYEKEE (reference sequence). The CDR3 here is CASSQSLGRYGYTF. Supplemented by reference TRBV5-5 and TRBJ1-2, the full variable domain reads DAGVTQSPTHLIKTRGQQVTLRCSPISGHKSVSWYQQVLGQGPQFIFQYYEKEERGRGNFPDRFSARQFPNYSSELNVNALLLGDSALYLCASSQSLGRYGYTFGSGTRLTVV.

This sequence joins TRBV7-2 and TRBJ2-1; the D call of TRBD2 rests on TCRdb alone, since no DNA is present to check it. The CDR3 runs 15 residues. CDR1 SGHTA and CDR2 FQGNSA come from the germline V gene. CDR3 region: CASSLTSGRFNEQFF.

The chain recombines TRBV6-1 with TRBJ1-2. CDR3 size: 14 residues. In germline, CDR1 is MNHNS, CDR2 SASEGT. CDR3 sequence reads: CASSGPLMVLGYTF.